Listed below are T cell receptor beta chains from one sample, sequenced in a study of graft-versus-host responses after intestinal transplantation. The method was immunoSEQ multiplex PCR; TCRdb's version includes in-frame clones alone and lacks a portion of them. The table includes some 90,000 clones, just under 95% detected once. These receptors have no identified antigens. The specimen comprised unstimulated CD8+ T cells sorted from spleen or lymph node cells, sampled before transplant. The source of these receptors is a human donor who was the organ donor for an intestinal transplant. CDR3s include the opening cysteine and the closing phenylalanine or tryptophan. The order of the fields is V gene, clone size, D gene, J gene, CDR3 DNA, CDR3 protein. A D gene is named only where the DNA matches it firmly. A clone size is listed for some rows: how often the clone was seen (once, few, many), or a class if it is expanded.

>TRBV19|NA|TRBD1|TRBJ1-4
TGTGCCAGTACCCCCGGGACAGGGTTACATGAAAAACTGTTTTTT
CASTPGTGLHEKLFF
>TRBV19|NA|NA|TRBJ2-7
TGTGCCAGTGGTCCTAAGCGCTCCGTTTCCGAGCAGTACTTC
CASGPKRSVSEQYF
>TRBV6-5|NA|TRBD1|TRBJ1-4
TGTGCCAGCAGCATTAGGACAGGTTTAGAAAAACTGTTTTTT
CASSIRTGLEKLFF
>TRBV27|NA|NA|TRBJ2-7
TGTGCCAGCAGTTATCAGGTTTCCTACGAGCAGTACTTC
CASSYQVSYEQYF
>TRBV2|NA|NA|TRBJ2-3
TGTGCCAGCAGTGAGCCGACAGTATACACAGATACGCAGTATTTT
CASSEPTVYTDTQYF
>TRBV25-1|NA|NA|TRBJ2-7
TGTGCCAGCAGTGAATATAGGGCTAGCGAGCCCTACGAGCAGTACTTC
CASSEYRASEPYEQYF
>TRBV28|NA|NA|TRBJ1-3
TGTGCCAGCAGTTTAGTAAGGGGCTCTGGAAACACCATATATTTT
CASSLVRGSGNTIYF
>TRBV27|NA|NA|TRBJ1-1
TGTGCCAGCAGCGTGGGCGGGTCCACTGAAGCTTTCTTT
CASSVGGSTEAFF
>TRBV5-5|NA|TRBD2|TRBJ2-3
TGTGCCAGCAGCGTGCTAGCGGGGAGGCCAGATACGCAGTATTTT
CASSVLAGRPDTQYF
>TRBV19|few|NA|TRBJ2-7
TGTGCCAGTAGTATCCTAACAGGGAGCGAGCAGTACTTC
CASSILTGSEQYF
>TRBV7-9|NA|NA|TRBJ2-7
TGTGCCAGCAGCTCTATCAGGGCCAGGGGCGAGCAGTACTTC
CASSSIRARGEQYF
>TRBV27|NA|TRBD1|TRBJ2-7
TGTGCCAGCAGTTCGACCCCGGGACAGGGGTACGAGCAGTACTTC
CASSSTPGQGYEQYF
>TRBV7-9|once|NA|TRBJ2-7
TGTGCCAGCAGCTTAGGACTTGACGAGCAGTACTTC
CASSLGLDEQYF
>TRBV6-6|NA|NA|TRBJ2-5
TGTGCCAGCAGTTACGAGGGCCACCAAGAGACCCAGTACTTC
CASSYEGHQETQYF
>TRBV7-8|NA|NA|TRBJ1-5
TGTGCCAGCAGCAACAGCGGACAGTATCGCAATCAGCCCCAGCATTTT
CASSNSGQYRNQPQHF
>TRBV14|NA|NA|TRBJ2-7
TGTGCCAGCAGCACAGAGATATCCTACGAGCAGTACTTC
CASSTEISYEQYF
>TRBV11-1|NA|NA|TRBJ1-6
TGTGCCAGCAGCTTACGAGGGCGTCATTCACCCCTCCACTTT
CASSLRGRHSPLHF
>TRBV2|NA|NA|TRBJ1-3
TGTGCCAGCAGACAGACGGGAAACACCATATATTTT
CASRQTGNTIYF
>TRBV10-3|NA|NA|TRBJ2-2
TGTGCCATCAGTGGGGGCCTCCTCAGAACCGGGGAGCTGTTTTTT
CAISGGLLRTGELFF
>TRBV7-9|NA|NA|TRBJ1-1
TGTGCCAGCAGCCCCGGTAAGGAAGCTTTCTTT
CASSPGKEAFF
>TRBV27|NA|NA|TRBJ1-1
TGTGCCAGTCGAAAAGCCGGTGTGAACACTGAAGCTTTCTTT
CASRKAGVNTEAFF
>TRBV6-6|NA|TRBD1|TRBJ2-1
TGTGCCAGCAGTTACGGCCCGACAGGGGGCCTGTTCTTC
CASSYGPTGGLFF
>TRBV6-5|NA|TRBD2|TRBJ2-1
TGTGCCAGCAGTTGGGACGGGGGGGATGGCAATGAGCAGTTCTTC
CASSWDGGDGNEQFF
>TRBV6-5|once|TRBD1|TRBJ1-1
TGTGCCAGCAGTTACGGGACAGGGGGGAACACTGAAGCTTTCTTT
CASSYGTGGNTEAFF
>TRBV9|NA|NA|TRBJ1-2
TGTGCCAGCAGCGTAGCCCCCACAGGAAGCTATGGCTACACCTTC
CASSVAPTGSYGYTF
>TRBV6-5|NA|TRBD1|TRBJ2-7
TGTGCCAGCAGTTACGGCCCGGGACAGGGCCCATACGAGCAGTACTTC
CASSYGPGQGPYEQYF
>TRBV27|NA|NA|TRBJ1-6
TGTGCCAGCAGTAAATACTCCCCTTGGACAGCCAATTCACCCCTCCACTTT
CASSKYSPWTANSPLHF